This T cell receptor (beta chain) was recovered during a study of CD8 T cells in ankylosing spondylitis listed by TCRdb under 2017. With regard to the full study: The study set out to find disease-linked TCR variants by profiling T cell receptor beta repertoires in ankylosing spondylitis patients and healthy donors. Peripheral blood samples were taken, and synovial fluid was additionally collected from ankylosing spondylitis patients. In total, the full study cohort was made up of 108 healthy donors and more than 20 ankylosing spondylitis patients. General findings and caveats noted by the study authors: The disease-linked clones showed a CD8+ phenotype and occurred at relatively low frequencies in peripheral blood. Some TCR beta motif variants had previously been reported in synovial fluid and blood of reactive arthritis patients, which suggested common disease-initiation mechanisms. A TCR beta motif made up of several highly homologous amino acid variants appeared to be characteristic of blood from ankylosing spondylitis patients. According to the report, matched synovial fluid samples from ankylosing spondylitis patients were significantly enriched for the disease-linked clones.

Sequencing relied on an Illumina HiSeq 2500. TCR beta libraries were prepared by quantitative 5'-RACE with molecular barcodes. Per the source publication's procedure: Disease-linked TCR variants were identified with a new computational method built on a probabilistic model of VDJ rearrangement. TCRdb took the public reads, trimmed them with fastp at Q25, ran MiXCR for clone calling and kept in-frame beta chains. Each entry merges the rows of one CDR3 protein and shows their most common DNA and genes. The authors' filters were not applied to this entry. In all, the sample holds 230,000 or so distinct CDR3 sequences, and about 24% of those were seen once. The top ten clonotypes cover roughly 0.6% of the sample. From its cysteine to its phenylalanine, the CDR3 spans 15 amino acids. Only the CDR3 DNA is retained, 45 bases long and in frame from the first base. CDR1 and CDR2 are read off the germline V gene (reference sequence) as DFQATT and SNEGSKA. The germline V end is reduced by 0 bases and the J end by 5 bases; junction bases left unmatched: 7.

As concerns this clonotype: Its antigen specificity is not known. No much larger clonotype is one base removed from it; base qualities were not supplied.

This TCR was sampled from a male donor with ankylosing spondylitis or in good health (not recorded which). The V and J segments used are TRBV20-1 and TRBJ2-5; TRBD2 agrees with 9 junctional bases. The source material was blood, either unsorted or a sorted T cell fraction (not recorded which). The CDR3 amino acid sequence is: CSARDGTSFGETQYF. The base sequence is TGCAGTGCTAGAGACGGGACTAGCTTTGGGGAGACCCAGTACTTC.